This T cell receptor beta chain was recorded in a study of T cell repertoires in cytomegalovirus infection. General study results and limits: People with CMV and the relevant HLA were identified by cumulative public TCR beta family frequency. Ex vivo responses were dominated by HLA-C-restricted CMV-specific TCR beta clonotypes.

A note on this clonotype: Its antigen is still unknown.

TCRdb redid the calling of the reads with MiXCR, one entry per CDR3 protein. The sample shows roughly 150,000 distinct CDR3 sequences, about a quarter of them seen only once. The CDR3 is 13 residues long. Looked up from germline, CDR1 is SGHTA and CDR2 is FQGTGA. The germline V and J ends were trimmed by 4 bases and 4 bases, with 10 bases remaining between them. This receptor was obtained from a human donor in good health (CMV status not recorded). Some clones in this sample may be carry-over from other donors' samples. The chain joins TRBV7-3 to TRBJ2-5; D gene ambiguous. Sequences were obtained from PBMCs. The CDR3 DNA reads TGTGCCAGCAGCTCCGACCCGAGAGAGACCCAGTACTTC. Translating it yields CASSSDPRETQYF.